This T cell receptor beta chain was recovered during a study of cytomegalovirus exposure and HLA in healthy donors. CDR1 is MDHEN and CDR2 is SYDVKM in the germline V gene. CDR3 length: 15 amino acids. V lost 3 bases and J lost 1, with 9 bases in between. Primers for the PCR totalled 60 Vbeta and 13 Jbeta. TCRdb's table, derived via immunoSEQ multiplex PCR, lists solely in-frame clones and lacks some. The sample lists around 120,000 clones; 55% to 75% were seen once. This sequence joins TRBV28 and TRBJ1-4; no clear D. Source material: PBMCs. The receptor was isolated from a human donor in good health. The CDR3 loop reads CASSFGVGTNEKLFF. The CDR3 DNA sequence: TGTGCCAGCAGTTTCGGGGTAGGAACTAATGAAAAACTGTTTTTT.